This T cell receptor beta chain was retrieved from a study of identical twins. MiXCR, applied by TCRdb to the 5' RACE reads, yields one record per CDR3 protein. This table holds around 1.7 million distinct CDR3 sequences, around a third found once. The V end was cut by 6 bases, the J end by 4 bases, with 21 bases between. Germline CDR1 is SEHNR and CDR2 is FQNEAQ (reference sequence). The CDR3 loop spans 16 amino acids. The origin of this receptor is a newborn girl in good health. This chain links TRBV7-9 with TRBJ1-2; D unclear. Specimen: cord blood. The CDR3 bases are TGTGCCAGCAGGATAGGGTGGACCTCAGAGGCCTATGGCTACACCTTC. It translates to CASRIGWTSEAYGYTF.